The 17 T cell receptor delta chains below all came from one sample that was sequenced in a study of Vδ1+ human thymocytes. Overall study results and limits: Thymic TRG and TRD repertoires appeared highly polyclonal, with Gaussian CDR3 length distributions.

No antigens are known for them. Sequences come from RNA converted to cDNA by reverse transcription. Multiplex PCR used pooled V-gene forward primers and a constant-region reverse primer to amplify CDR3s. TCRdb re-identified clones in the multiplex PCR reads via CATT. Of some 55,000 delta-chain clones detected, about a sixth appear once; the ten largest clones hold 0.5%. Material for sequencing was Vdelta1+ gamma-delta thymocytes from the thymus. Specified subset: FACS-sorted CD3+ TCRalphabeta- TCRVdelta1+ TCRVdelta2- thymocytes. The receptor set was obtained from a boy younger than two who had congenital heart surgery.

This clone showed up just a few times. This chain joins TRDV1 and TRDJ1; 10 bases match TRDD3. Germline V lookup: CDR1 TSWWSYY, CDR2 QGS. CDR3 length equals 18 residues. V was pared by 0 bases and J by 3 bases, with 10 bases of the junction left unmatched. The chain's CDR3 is CALGELPGYWGISDKLIF. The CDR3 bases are TGTGCTCTTGGGGAACTACCGGGTTACTGGGGGATCTCCGATAAACTCATCTTT.

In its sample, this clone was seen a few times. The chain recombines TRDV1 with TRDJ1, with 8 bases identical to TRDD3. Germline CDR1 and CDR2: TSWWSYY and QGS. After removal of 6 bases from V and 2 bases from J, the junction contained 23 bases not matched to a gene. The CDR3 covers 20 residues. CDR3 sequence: CALGNPIRVQYWGFTDKLIF. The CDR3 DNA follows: TGTGCTCTTGGAAATCCTATCCGTGTCCAGTACTGGGGGTTTACCGATAAACTCATCTTT.

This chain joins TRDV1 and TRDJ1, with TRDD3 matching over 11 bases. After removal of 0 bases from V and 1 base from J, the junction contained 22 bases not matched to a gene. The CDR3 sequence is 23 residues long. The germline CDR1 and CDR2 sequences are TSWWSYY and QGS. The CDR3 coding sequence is TGTGCTCTTGGGGAACTATTCTACAACTGGGGGATAATCCCCCCTACAGGCACCGATAAACTCATCTTT. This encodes CALGELFYNWGIIPPTGTDKLIF.

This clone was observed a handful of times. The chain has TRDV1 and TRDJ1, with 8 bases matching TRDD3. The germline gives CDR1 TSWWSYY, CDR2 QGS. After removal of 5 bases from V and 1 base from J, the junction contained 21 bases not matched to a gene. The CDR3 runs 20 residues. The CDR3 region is CALGPATSGGFWSSTDKLIF. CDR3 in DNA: TGTGCTCTTGGGCCCGCTACGAGTGGGGGATTCTGGAGTTCCACCGATAAACTCATCTTT.

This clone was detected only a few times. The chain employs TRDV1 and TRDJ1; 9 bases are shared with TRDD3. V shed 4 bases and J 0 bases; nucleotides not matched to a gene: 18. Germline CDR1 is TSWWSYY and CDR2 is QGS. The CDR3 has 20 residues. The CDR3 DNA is TGTGCTCTTGGGGGGAACCTTCCCCGTACTGGGGGAGTGTACACCGATAAACTCATCTTT. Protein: CALGGNLPRTGGVYTDKLIF.

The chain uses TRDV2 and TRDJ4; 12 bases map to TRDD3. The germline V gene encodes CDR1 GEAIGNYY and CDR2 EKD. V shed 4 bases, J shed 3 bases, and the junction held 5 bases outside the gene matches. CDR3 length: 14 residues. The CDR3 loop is CACDYWGIQRPLIF. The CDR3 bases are TGTGCCTGTGATTACTGGGGGATACAACGACCCCTGATCTTT.

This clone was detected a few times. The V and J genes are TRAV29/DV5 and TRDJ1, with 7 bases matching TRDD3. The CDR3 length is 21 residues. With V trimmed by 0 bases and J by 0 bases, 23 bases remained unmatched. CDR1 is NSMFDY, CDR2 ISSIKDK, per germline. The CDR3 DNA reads TGTGCAGCAAGCGGAGAATCCCTACCTCCCTACTGGGGCATGGACACCGATAAACTCATCTTT. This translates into CAASGESLPPYWGMDTDKLIF.

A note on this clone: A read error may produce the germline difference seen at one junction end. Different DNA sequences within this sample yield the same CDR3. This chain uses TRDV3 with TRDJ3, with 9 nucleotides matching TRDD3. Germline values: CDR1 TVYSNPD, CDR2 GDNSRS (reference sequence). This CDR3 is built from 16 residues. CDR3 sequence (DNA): TGTGCCTCCGAGAAACTGGGGGAAAGAGACACCAGACAGATGTTTTTC. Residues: CASEKLGERDTRQMFF.

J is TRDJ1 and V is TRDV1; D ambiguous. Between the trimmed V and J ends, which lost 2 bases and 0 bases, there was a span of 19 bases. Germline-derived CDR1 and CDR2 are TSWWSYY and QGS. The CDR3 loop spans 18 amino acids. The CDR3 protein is CALGELGDEGCYTDKLIF. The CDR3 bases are TGTGCTCTTGGGGAATTAGGAGATGAAGGCTGTTACACCGATAAACTCATCTTT.

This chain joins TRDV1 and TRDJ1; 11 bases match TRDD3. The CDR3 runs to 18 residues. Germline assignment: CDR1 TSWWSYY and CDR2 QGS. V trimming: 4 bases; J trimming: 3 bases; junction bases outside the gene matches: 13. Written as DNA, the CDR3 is TGTGCTCTTGGGGCCAATACTGGGGGATATCACGAGGCCGATAAACTCATCTTT. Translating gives CALGANTGGYHEADKLIF.

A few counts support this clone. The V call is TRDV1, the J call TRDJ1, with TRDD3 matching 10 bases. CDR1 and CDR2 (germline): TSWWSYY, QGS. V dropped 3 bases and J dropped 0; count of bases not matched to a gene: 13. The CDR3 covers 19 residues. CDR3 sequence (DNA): TGTGCTCTTGGGGATTTCCTACTGGGGGATCCCCTGTACACCGATAAACTCATCTTT. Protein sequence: CALGDFLLGDPLYTDKLIF.

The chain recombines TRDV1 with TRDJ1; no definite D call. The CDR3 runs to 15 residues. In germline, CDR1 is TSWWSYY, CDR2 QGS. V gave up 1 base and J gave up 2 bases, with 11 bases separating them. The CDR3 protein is CALGEPPTGTDKLIF. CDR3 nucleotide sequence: TGTGCTCTTGGGGAACCCCCCACCGGTACCGATAAACTCATCTTT.

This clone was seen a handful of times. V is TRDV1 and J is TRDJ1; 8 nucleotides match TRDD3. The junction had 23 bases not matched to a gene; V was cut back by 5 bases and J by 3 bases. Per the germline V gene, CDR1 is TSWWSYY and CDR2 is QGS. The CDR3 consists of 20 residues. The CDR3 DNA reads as TGTGCTCTTGGGAACGCTCCCCGAACCCCGTCGGGGATACAGGCCGATAAACTCATCTTT. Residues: CALGNAPRTPSGIQADKLIF.

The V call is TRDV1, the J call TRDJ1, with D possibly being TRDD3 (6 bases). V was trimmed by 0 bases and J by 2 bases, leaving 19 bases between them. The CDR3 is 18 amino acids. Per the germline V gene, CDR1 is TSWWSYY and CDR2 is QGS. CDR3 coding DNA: TGTGCTCTTGGGGAACTCCAATACTTGGGGGGCACAACCGATAAACTCATCTTT. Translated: CALGELQYLGGTTDKLIF.

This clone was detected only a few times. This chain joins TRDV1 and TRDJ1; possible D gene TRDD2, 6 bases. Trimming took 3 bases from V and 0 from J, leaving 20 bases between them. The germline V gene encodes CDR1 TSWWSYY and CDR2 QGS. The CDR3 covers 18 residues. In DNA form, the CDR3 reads TGTGCTCTTGGGGATCCCCCTTCCCTTCCGTCGTACACCGATAAACTCATCTTT. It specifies CALGDPPSLPSYTDKLIF.

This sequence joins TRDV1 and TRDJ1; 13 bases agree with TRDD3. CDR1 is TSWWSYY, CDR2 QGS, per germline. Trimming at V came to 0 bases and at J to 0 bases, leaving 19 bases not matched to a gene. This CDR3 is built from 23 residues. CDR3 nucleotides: TGTGCTCTTGGGGAACTCAGCCACACCCCGTACTGGGGGATACGATTGTACACCGATAAACTCATCTTT. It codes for CALGELSHTPYWGIRLYTDKLIF.

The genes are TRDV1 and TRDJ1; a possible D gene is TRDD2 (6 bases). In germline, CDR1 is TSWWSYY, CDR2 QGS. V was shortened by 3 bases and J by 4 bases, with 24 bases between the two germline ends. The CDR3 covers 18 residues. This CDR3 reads CALGDLRLPRLRDDKLIF. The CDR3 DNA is TGTGCTCTTGGGGATCTCCGCCTTCCCCGACTCCGCGACGATAAACTCATCTTT.